A single sample is the source of the 29 T cell receptor beta chains below, sequenced in a study of blood T cells in healthy people across ages. A second PCR of roughly 6 to 12 cycles used a sample-barcoded 5' primer and a J-beta primer mix. Each CDR3 protein gets one entry after TCRdb re-called the 5' RACE reads with MiXCR. The sample has about 1 million distinct CDR3 sequences, around 25% seen once. This same sample was also taken into another study, of T cells of mothers and their children.

Sample: blood. The receptors were gathered from a girl aged 2 to 10 in good health.

This clonotype occurred a few times. CDR3 sequence: CASRRGDFQYGYTF. DNA for the CDR3: TGTGCCAGCAGGAGGGGGGATTTTCAGTATGGCTACACCTTC. The V and J genes are TRBV28 and TRBJ1-2, with TRBD1 as a possible D gene (6 bases). From germline, CDR1 is MDHEN and CDR2 SYDVKM. The CDR3 sequence is 14 residues long. Trimming removed 6 bases at V and 5 bases at J, with 16 bases between.

The table lists this clonotype with a few counts. The chain uses TRBV20-1 and TRBJ2-3; 9 bases line up with TRBD1. CDR1 and CDR2 from the germline V gene are DFQATT and SNEGSKA (reference sequence). The CDR3 covers 15 residues. Trimming removed 3 bases from V and 6 bases from J; junction bases left unmatched: 10. The CDR3 reads CSARDRGYLRDTQYF. DNA for the CDR3: TGCAGTGCTAGGGACAGGGGTTACCTCCGGGATACGCAGTATTTT.

This chain uses TRBV14 with TRBJ1-2; 11 bases are shared with TRBD1. V was clipped by 6 bases and J by 2 bases; unmatched bases: 11. Per germline, CDR1 SGHDN and CDR2 FVKESK. The CDR3 loop spans 17 amino acids. DNA of the CDR3: TGTGCCAGCAGTCTCTGGACAGGGGGCGATCTGAACTATGGCTACACCTTC. This gives the protein CASSLWTGGDLNYGYTF.

This chain connects TRBV27 to TRBJ2-5; D may be TRBD2 (6 bases). The DNA end lines up better with TRBJ2-7; the J call may be wrong. The CDR3 is 13 amino acids. Germline loops: CDR1 MNHEY, CDR2 SMNVEV (reference sequence). CDR3 sequence reads: CASSWVGGAEQYF. The CDR3, as DNA: TGTGCCAGCAGTTGGGTGGGCGGGGCCGAGCAGTACTTC.

The V gene is TRBV28, the J gene TRBJ2-4; 7 nucleotides line up with TRBD1. J was trimmed by 4 bases and V by 4 bases; bases with no gene match: 4. The CDR3 extends over 14 amino acids. Germline-derived CDR1 and CDR2 are MDHEN and SYDVKM. The CDR3 spells CASSSQDRKNIQYF. The CDR3 DNA reads TGTGCCAGCAGTTCGCAGGACAGGAAAAACATTCAGTACTTC.

This chain joins TRBV6-2 or TRBV6-3 and TRBJ2-1; D tentatively reads TRBD1 or TRBD2 (5 bases each). The germline CDR1 and CDR2 sequences are MNHEY and SVGEGT. V was clipped by 6 bases and J by 4 bases, with 13 bases between them. This CDR3 is 14 amino acids long. The CDR3 sequence: CASRGDPKYNEQFF. The CDR3 DNA is TGTGCCAGCAGGGGGGACCCTAAATACAATGAGCAGTTCTTC.

The rearrangement joins TRBV28 to TRBJ1-2; 10 nucleotides agree with TRBD1. With V trimmed by 6 bases and J by 3 bases, 7 bases remained unmatched. This CDR3 spans 15 amino acids. Germline V gives CDR1 MDHEN, CDR2 SYDVKM. CDR3 coding DNA: TGTGCCAGCAGCTATCCCGGGACAGGGGACTATGGCTACACCTTC. Translating gives CASSYPGTGDYGYTF.

This clonotype has a handful of counts. The chain links TRBV2 to TRBJ2-5; D may be TRBD2 (5 bases). The CDR3 length is 14 residues. The germline gives CDR1 SNHLY, CDR2 FYNNEI. The V gene lost 4 bases and the J gene lost 5 bases, with 14 bases spanning the gap. CDR3 DNA sequence: TGTGCCAGCAGTGGGGAGCCGATGAGCGAGACCCAGTACTTC. It specifies CASSGEPMSETQYF.

The rearrangement uses TRBV7-9 and TRBJ2-3, with D possibly TRBD1 on 5 matching bases. Trimming left V 0 bases short and J 5 bases short, with 6 bases between. CDR1 and CDR2 (germline): SEHNR, FQNEAQ (reference sequence). The CDR3 length is 13 residues. The CDR3 nucleotides read TGTGCCAGCAGCTTAGCGCAGGGAGATACGCAGTATTTT. Translation: CASSLAQGDTQYF.

The table lists this clonotype with a few counts. The CDR3: CASSPGGQVVYGYTF. DNA of the CDR3: TGTGCCAGCAGCCCTGGAGGACAAGTTGTCTATGGCTACACCTTC. The chain couples TRBV7-9 to TRBJ1-2; a possible D gene is TRBD1 (5 bases). Trimming shortened V by 5 bases and J by 4 bases, and 17 bases separated the two germline ends. This CDR3 contains 15 residues. Per germline, CDR1 SEHNR and CDR2 FQNEAQ (reference sequence).

This clonotype was detected a few times. The chain is built from TRBV7-2 and TRBJ2-7; D gene uncertain. Germline CDR1 is SGHTA and CDR2 is FQGNSA. This CDR3 has 16 amino acids. V was clipped by 1 base and J by 2 bases, with 15 bases between them. CDR3 DNA: TGTGCCAGCAGCTTAGTATCCGGAACAATACCCTACGAGCAGTACTTC. Translation gives CASSLVSGTIPYEQYF. Variable domain in full (rest from reference TRBV7-2 and TRBJ2-7): GAGVSQSPSNKVTEKGKDVELRCDPISGHTALYWYRQSLGQGLEFLIYFQGNSAPDKSGLPSDRFSAERTGGSVSTLTIQRTQQEDSAVYLCASSLVSGTIPYEQYFGPGTRLTVT.

The chain links TRBV6-1 to TRBJ1-1; D is ambiguous. The V gene lost 8 bases and the J gene lost 7 bases, with 11 bases spanning the gap. Germline loops: CDR1 MNHNS, CDR2 SASEGT. The CDR3 contains 11 residues. The CDR3 region is CASRSEGEAFF. The CDR3 DNA follows: TGTGCCAGCCGTTCGGAAGGTGAAGCTTTCTTT.

This clonotype was detected ten times or more. This sequence joins TRBV9 and TRBJ2-5; D tentatively reads TRBD1 or TRBD2 (5 bases each). The CDR3 is 13 residues long. The V gene lost 3 bases and the J gene lost 5 bases, with 11 bases spanning the gap. Germline loops: CDR1 SGDLS, CDR2 YYNGEE. The DNA for the CDR3 is TGTGCCAGCAGCGCCGGGACGGATGAGACCCAGTACTTC. Protein product: CASSAGTDETQYF.

This clonotype was counted between two and nine times. This rearrangement joins TRBV12-3 or TRBV12-4 to TRBJ1-2; the D gene is possibly TRBD1 (5 bases). The CDR3 runs 13 residues. The V and J ends lost 5 bases and 3 bases respectively, with 10 bases between them. CDR3 in DNA: TGTGCCAGCAGTCCCGGGGCCGACTATGGCTACACCTTC. The encoded protein is CASSPGADYGYTF.

This chain uses TRBV4-3 with TRBJ1-2, with 8 bases matching TRBD1. Germline loops: CDR1 LGHNA, CDR2 YSLEER. The CDR3 has 15 amino acids. V was pared by 0 bases and J by 6 bases, with 6 bases of the junction left unmatched. In DNA, the CDR3 is TGCGCCAGCAGCCAAGATGGACAGGGAGCGCATGGCTACACCTTC. Translating gives CASSQDGQGAHGYTF.

V usage is TRBV5-6 and J usage is TRBJ1-1; a weak D match, TRBD1 (6 bases). The CDR3 runs to 14 residues. CDR1 and CDR2 (germline): SGHDT, YYEEEE. V dropped 4 bases and J dropped 6 bases, with 16 bases sitting between them. In nucleotides, the CDR3 is TGTGCCAGCAGCGCCGGATGGGGGGCGCCTGAAGCTTTCTTT. It yields the protein CASSAGWGAPEAFF.

The V and J genes are TRBV28 and TRBJ2-6; D remains unclear. The V gene's germline CDR1 is MDHEN and CDR2 SYDVKM. The CDR3 has 15 residues. The germline V and J ends were trimmed by 5 bases and 0 bases, with 8 bases remaining between them. The CDR3 here is CASSRRLSGANVLTF. The CDR3 DNA sequence: TGTGCCAGCAGTCGACGGCTCTCTGGGGCCAACGTCCTGACTTTC.

This clonotype appeared a few times. Compared with germline, one end of the junction differs, possibly owing to a read error. The rearrangement links TRBV20-1 to TRBJ1-4, with D perhaps matching TRBD1 (5 bases). The CDR3 is made up of 16 amino acids. Germline V gives CDR1 DFQATT, CDR2 SNEGSKA (reference sequence). In nucleotides, the CDR3 is TGCAGTGCTAGTCAACAATCCGGGGCCCAAACTGAAAAGCTGTTTTTT. Translation gives CSASQQSGAQTEKLFF.

This clonotype came up a few times. V is TRBV9 and J is TRBJ2-5; 7 bases map to TRBD2. J lost 0 bases, V lost 5 bases, and 7 bases had no gene match. The CDR3 sequence is 15 residues long. The germline CDR1 and CDR2 sequences are SGDLS and YYNGEE. The CDR3 coding sequence is TGTGCCAGCAGTCAAGCGGGATCGTACCAAGAGACCCAGTACTTC. Its translation is CASSQAGSYQETQYF.

The chain has TRBV11-2 and TRBJ2-5; 11 bases match TRBD2. The CDR3 has 16 residues. The V gene end was trimmed by 6 bases and the J gene end by 2 bases; junction bases not matched to a gene: 8. Germline-derived CDR1 and CDR2 are SGHAT and FQNNGV. The CDR3 region has the DNA TGTGCCAGCAGGGAGACTAGCGGGGCACGTCAAGAGACCCAGTACTTC. It codes for CASRETSGARQETQYF. Using reference TRBV11-2 and TRBJ2-5 for the parts outside the CDR3, the full variable domain is EAGVAQSPRYKIIEKRQSVAFWCNPISGHATLYWYQQILGQGPKLLIQFQNNGVVDDSQLPKDRFSAERLKGVDSTLKIQPAKLEDSAVYLCASRETSGARQETQYFGPGTRLLVL.

This chain connects TRBV12-3 or TRBV12-4 to TRBJ2-4; 7 nucleotides match TRBD1. V lost 5 bases, J lost 4 bases, and 8 bases stayed unmatched. CDR3 size: 15 residues. In DNA, the CDR3 is TGTGCCAGCAGTCCCAGAAGGACAGGAAAAAACATTCAGTACTTC. Translated, it gives CASSPRRTGKNIQYF.

The sample holds a few counts of this clonotype. V gene TRBV6-6 combines with J gene TRBJ1-1; D not certain. The CDR3 consists of 12 residues. The V end was cut by 7 bases, the J end by 4 bases, with 10 bases between. Germline lookup yields CDR1 MNHNY and CDR2 SVGAGI (reference sequence). The CDR3 DNA reads TGTGCCAGCACGAGGGCCGGCACTGAAGCTTTCTTT. It encodes CASTRAGTEAFF.

V usage is TRBV12-5 and J usage is TRBJ1-1, with unresolved D. V lost 2 bases and J lost 0, with 7 bases in between. The CDR3 is 14 amino acids. Germline assignment: CDR1 LGHNT and CDR2 FRNRAP. The CDR3 reads CASGLTGLNTEAFF. CDR3 bases: TGTGCTAGTGGTTTGACGGGGTTGAACACTGAAGCTTTCTTT.

The chain combines TRBV28 with TRBJ1-3; D might be TRBD1 (6 bases). The CDR3 length is 17 residues. Germline CDR1 reads MDHEN; CDR2 reads SYDVKM. V was shortened by 6 bases and J by 0 bases, with 18 bases between the two germline ends. The CDR3 loop reads CASRPGHFVSSGNTIYF. As DNA, the CDR3 is TGTGCCAGCAGGCCGGGACACTTTGTCAGCTCTGGAAACACCATATATTTT.

V is TRBV20-1 and J is TRBJ2-5; TRBD2 matches 7 bases. V was pared by 5 bases and J by 5 bases, with 5 bases of the junction left unmatched. The CDR3 runs to 12 residues. The germline V gene has CDR1 DFQATT and CDR2 SNEGSKA (reference sequence). For the CDR3, the DNA is TGCAGTGCTCTGGGGGGGTCGGAGACCCAGTACTTC. Amino acid sequence: CSALGGSETQYF.

This clonotype has just a few counts. J is TRBJ2-1 and V is TRBV4-2, with D perhaps matching TRBD1 (6 bases). The CDR3 spans 16 residues. V lost 0 bases, J lost 8 bases, and 17 bases lay in between. CDR1 is LGHNA and CDR2 is YNFKEQ in the germline V gene. The CDR3 reads CASSQDLMNRVDEQFF. In nucleotides, the CDR3 is TGTGCCAGCAGCCAAGATTTGATGAACAGGGTAGATGAGCAGTTCTTC.

The chain has TRBV4-1 and TRBJ2-7; D is uncertain. Deletions cut 0 bases from V and 3 bases from J, with 9 bases between. The CDR3 consists of 14 residues. Germline CDR1 and CDR2: MGHRA and YSYEKL. This chain's CDR3 is CASSQETQSYEQYF. In DNA form, the CDR3 reads TGCGCCAGCAGCCAAGAGACACAAAGCTACGAGCAGTACTTC.

This sequence joins TRBV7-8 and TRBJ2-5; TRBD2 is a possible D gene (6 bases). The J call is doubtful: the DNA matches TRBJ2-7 better. The CDR3 loop spans 14 amino acids. Germline lookup yields CDR1 SGHVS and CDR2 FQNEAQ. The CDR3: CASSPPGEEYEQYF. The CDR3 DNA reads as TGTGCCAGCAGCCCCCCGGGGGAAGAATACGAGCAGTACTTC.

This clonotype showed up just a few times. V usage is TRBV7-2 and J usage is TRBJ2-3; 7 bases map to TRBD2. Germline trimming cut 4 bases from V and 0 bases from J; bases unmatched to any gene: 1. The V gene's germline CDR1 is SGHTA and CDR2 FQGNSA. The CDR3 consists of 14 residues. The CDR3 nucleotides are TGTGCCAGCAGCTGGGGAGGGAGCACAGATACGCAGTATTTT. This translates into CASSWGGSTDTQYF.